One sample yielded the 9 T cell receptor beta chains listed below, sequenced in a study of cytomegalovirus exposure and HLA in healthy donors. PCR employed 60 Vbeta and 13 Jbeta primers. Using immunoSEQ multiplex PCR, the repertoire was profiled, and TCRdb retains in-frame clones only, with some absent. In the table there are around 150,000 clones, approximately 60% of which are singletons. Specimen: PBMCs. These receptors originate from a human donor in good health.

V and J are TRBV27 and TRBJ1-5, with D perhaps matching TRBD1 (5 bases). The ends were cut back, 5 bases at V and 6 bases at J, with 8 bases in the middle. The CDR3 length is 12 residues. From germline, CDR1 is MNHEY and CDR2 SMNVEV (reference sequence). CDR3: CASSTGSQPQHF. CDR3 DNA sequence: TGTGCCAGCAGTACAGGCAGTCAGCCCCAGCATTTT.

The genes are TRBV19 and TRBJ2-3, with TRBD2 matching over 7 bases. The ends lost 5 bases at V and 5 bases at J; junction bases unmatched: 7. Germline values: CDR1 LNHDA, CDR2 SQIVND (reference sequence). The CDR3 loop spans 14 amino acids. CDR3 sequence: CASSLRTRQDTQYF. In DNA, the CDR3 is TGTGCCAGTAGTCTCCGGACTAGACAAGATACGCAGTATTTT.

The chain employs TRBV4-1 and TRBJ2-7, with D tentatively TRBD1 (5 bases). The V gene lost 4 bases and the J gene lost 5 bases, with 15 bases spanning the gap. The CDR3 covers 14 residues. Germline CDR1 and CDR2: MGHRA and YSYEKL. CDR3 loop: CASSLPEQGDEQYF. CDR3 bases: TGCGCCAGCAGCCTCCCGGAGCAGGGCGACGAGCAGTACTTC.

This chain links TRBV18 with TRBJ1-2; TRBD1 aligns across 9 bases. In germline, CDR1 is KGHSH, CDR2 LQKENI. The CDR3 consists of 15 residues. The V segment lost 1 base and the J segment 4 bases; nucleotides outside the gene matches: 4. The CDR3 coding sequence is TGTGCCAGCTCACCACAGGACAGGGGTTCCTATGGCTACACCTTC. Its protein is CASSPQDRGSYGYTF. Based on the CDR3 plus reference TRBV18 and TRBJ1-2, the full variable domain is NAGVMQNPRHLVRRRGQEARLRCSPMKGHSHVYWYRQLPEEGLKFMVYLQKENIIDESGMPKERFSAEFPKEGPSILRIQQVVRGDSAAYFCASSPQDRGSYGYTFGSGTRLTVV.

The chain links TRBV4-1 to TRBJ2-7, with D possibly being TRBD2 (6 bases). This CDR3 is built from 16 residues. V was shortened by 1 base and J by 0 bases, with 13 bases between the two germline ends. Germline V gene sequence: CDR1 MGHRA, CDR2 YSYEKL. CDR3 in DNA: TGCGCCAGCAGCCAAGGGAGCGGACTAAGCTCCTACGAGCAGTACTTC. It yields the protein CASSQGSGLSSYEQYF.

This chain joins TRBV7-8 and TRBJ2-3; TRBD1 matches 8 bases. The CDR3 contains 16 residues. After removal of 1 base from V and 3 bases from J, the junction contained 6 bases not matched to a gene. The germline V gene encodes CDR1 SGHVS and CDR2 FQNEAQ. The CDR3, as DNA: TGTGCCAGCAGCTTAGAGTCCGGACAGGGTACAGATACGCAGTATTTT. This codes for CASSLESGQGTDTQYF.

Written as DNA, the CDR3 is TGTGCCAGCAGCTTGGACGGGGGTTACGAGCAGTACTTC. Protein product: CASSLDGGYEQYF. The chain is built from TRBV5-4 and TRBJ2-7; the D gene is possibly TRBD2 (6 bases). The CDR3 is 13 amino acids. The V and J ends lost 0 bases and 4 bases respectively, with 8 bases between them. The V gene's germline CDR1 is SGHNT and CDR2 YYREEE (reference sequence).

The chain carries TRBV7-2 and TRBJ2-7; D call uncertain. Trimming cost V 1 base and J 7 bases, with 14 bases left between them. The CDR3 has 14 amino acids. Germline V CDR1 and CDR2: SGHTA, FQGNSA. CDR3 nucleotide sequence: TGTGCCAGCAGCTTAGAGCCCCTAGAAGAGGAGCAGTACTTC. It specifies CASSLEPLEEEQYF.

A few counts support this clone. The gene calls are TRBV28 and TRBJ1-4, with unresolved D. The CDR3 consists of 13 residues. The ends were cut back, 6 bases at V and 8 bases at J, with 13 bases in the middle. Germline CDR1 MDHEN, CDR2 SYDVKM. CDR3 in DNA: TGTGCCAGCAGGACCGACGGGATCGAAAAACTGTTTTTT. Amino acids: CASRTDGIEKLFF.